Below, 30 T cell receptor beta chains from the same sample are listed, as sequenced in a study of vaccination and CD4 T cells after COVID-19. Cultured CD4+ T cell DNA was sequenced using the Oncomine TCR Beta short-read assay. Via MiXCR, TCRdb re-called the PCR reads, giving one row per CDR3 protein. The profile shows 15,000 to 20,000 distinct CDR3 sequences, 20% to 25% of them singletons. For these TCRs, the target antigens are not known. Treatment in this sample: roughly 10-day PBMC culture with coronavirus spike peptide pools or control peptides (ViraFEST assay). The sequencing sample was made of cultured CD4+ T cells from blood. All receptors derive from a human donor with COVID-19.

The chain is built from TRBV20-1 and TRBJ1-1; no clear D gene. The ends were cut back, 2 bases at V and 0 bases at J, with 7 bases in the middle. Looked up from germline, CDR1 is DFQATT and CDR2 is SNEGSKA (reference sequence). The CDR3 totals 13 residues. CDR3 loop: CSARPDMNTEAFF. In nucleotides, the CDR3 is TGCAGTGCTAGACCAGACATGAACACTGAAGCTTTCTTT.

This clonotype was observed a few times. The chain's CDR3 is CASSPGFVGGAPETQYF. The CDR3 region has the DNA TGTGCCAGCAGCCCGGGTTTTGTCGGGGGGGCCCCAGAGACCCAGTACTTC. This chain joins TRBV7-9 and TRBJ2-5; 8 bases align to TRBD2. This CDR3 has 17 residues. With V trimmed by 5 bases and J by 4 bases, 15 bases remained unmatched. The germline CDR1 and CDR2 sequences are SEHNR and FQNEAQ (reference sequence).

This rearrangement joins TRBV12-3 or TRBV12-4 to TRBJ1-5; D might be TRBD1 (5 bases). Trimming pared 6 bases from V and 6 bases from J, leaving 15 bases between. This CDR3 is 14 amino acids long. The CDR3 reads CASSQDRPRQPQHF. In DNA, the CDR3 is TGTGCCAGCAGCCAAGACAGACCCCGTCAGCCCCAGCATTTT.

The chain employs TRBV6-2 or TRBV6-3 and TRBJ1-2; perhaps TRBD1 as D (5 bases). Trimming took off 5 bases at V and 4 bases at J, with 8 bases between the two ends. The CDR3 consists of 12 residues. The germline gives CDR1 MNHEY, CDR2 SVGEGT. CDR3 in DNA: TGTGCCAGCAGTGACAGCCTCTATGGCTACACCTTC. Residues: CASSDSLYGYTF.

A few counts support this clonotype. Germline is not matched at one junction end, which may reflect a read error. The chain has TRBV27 and TRBJ2-6; 7 bases line up with TRBD1. This CDR3 spans 16 amino acids. The germline V gene has CDR1 MNHEY and CDR2 SMNVEV (reference sequence). DNA of the CDR3: TGTGCCAGCAGTCGAATTGACAGGGTTGGGACCAACGTCCTGACTTTC. It codes for CASSRIDRVGTNVLTF.

The chain has TRBV5-5 and TRBJ2-7, with D perhaps matching TRBD1 (6 bases). Per germline, CDR1 SGHKS and CDR2 YYEKEE (reference sequence). The CDR3 is 15 amino acids. V gave up 0 bases and J gave up 2 bases, with 12 bases separating them. The CDR3 spells CASSLEDSRPYEQYF. The CDR3 bases are TGTGCCAGCAGCTTGGAGGACAGTCGGCCCTACGAGCAGTACTTC. The full variable domain, with the rest looked up from reference TRBV5-5 and TRBJ2-7, is DAGVTQSPTHLIKTRGQQVTLRCSPISGHKSVSWYQQVLGQGPQFIFQYYEKEERGRGNFPDRFSARQFPNYSSELNVNALLLGDSALYLCASSLEDSRPYEQYFGPGTRLTVT.

The V and J genes are TRBV9 and TRBJ1-2; TRBD1 aligns across 8 bases. The CDR3 sequence is 13 residues long. The trim removed 3 bases at V and 8 bases at J, leaving 6 bases unmatched. Germline assignment: CDR1 SGDLS and CDR2 YYNGEE. CDR3 nucleotides: TGTGCCAGCAGCGCCCAGACAGGGGACGGCTACACCTTC. Translation gives CASSAQTGDGYTF.

The rearrangement links TRBV14 to TRBJ2-7; 7 positions match TRBD1. The CDR3 contains 18 residues. Germline trimming cut 4 bases from V and 1 base from J; bases unmatched to any gene: 16. Germline CDR1 is SGHDN and CDR2 is FVKESK. CDR3 loop: CASSRRKVGEQGSYEQYF. The CDR3 DNA reads as TGTGCCAGCAGCCGAAGGAAAGTAGGGGAACAGGGGTCCTACGAGCAGTACTTC.

The chain employs TRBV6-1 and TRBJ2-5; D perhaps matches TRBD1 (6 bases). V was shortened by 7 bases and J by 0 bases, with 15 bases between the two germline ends. Germline V gene data show CDR1 as MNHNS and CDR2 as SASEGT. The CDR3 has 15 residues. Here the CDR3 DNA reads TGTGCCAGCACCAGGGACATTTGGTACCAAGAGACCCAGTACTTC. Amino acids: CASTRDIWYQETQYF.

This clonotype is labeled as medium-sized. This chain links TRBV7-8 with TRBJ2-1; 9 bases line up with TRBD2. Germline values: CDR1 SGHVS, CDR2 FQNEAQ. The length of the CDR3 is 17 residues. J lost 5 bases, V lost 3 bases, and 11 bases had no gene match. Written as DNA, the CDR3 is TGTGCCAGCAGCTTTATGGGTGCTAGCGGGGTTAACAATGAGCAGTTCTTC. This translates into CASSFMGASGVNNEQFF.

The CDR3 DNA is TGTGCCAGTAGTATCGACACCGGGACTAGCGCGCCCTACGAGCAGTACTTC. This gives the protein CASSIDTGTSAPYEQYF. V usage is TRBV19 and J usage is TRBJ2-7; 10 bases are a match to TRBD2. The CDR3 has 17 residues. The junction had 10 bases not matched to a gene; V was cut back by 3 bases and J by 2 bases. From germline, CDR1 is LNHDA and CDR2 SQIVND (reference sequence).

This clonotype was counted between two and nine times. J is TRBJ2-5 and V is TRBV5-1; a weak D match, TRBD1 (5 bases). CDR3 size: 14 residues. Trimming shortened V by 0 bases and J by 3 bases, and 9 bases separated the two germline ends. CDR1 and CDR2 from the germline V gene are SGHRS and YFSETQ. Here the CDR3 reads CASSLGFREETQYF. The CDR3 DNA sequence: TGCGCCAGCAGCTTGGGCTTCAGGGAAGAGACCCAGTACTTC.

The V call is TRBV11-3, the J call TRBJ2-3; 10 bases match TRBD2. V shed 5 bases and J 5 bases; nucleotides not matched to a gene: 13. The CDR3 extends over 17 amino acids. Germline V gene sequence: CDR1 SGHNT, CDR2 YENEEA. This CDR3 reads CASSRNKVAGGGDTQYF. Here the CDR3 DNA reads TGTGCCAGCAGCCGTAATAAGGTAGCGGGGGGAGGAGATACGCAGTATTTT.

Comments on this clonotype: Being one base from a much bigger clone, this may be a read error. V is TRBV15 and J is TRBJ2-5; 9 nucleotides match TRBD2. The CDR3 is made up of 14 amino acids. CDR1 and CDR2 (germline): LNHNV, YYDKDF (reference sequence). The CDR3 nucleotides read TGTGTCATCGCGGGGGGGCTAGCTCCCGAGACCCAGTACTTC. Amino acids: CVIAGGLAPETQYF.

This clonotype was seen a handful of times. The V gene is TRBV20-1, the J gene TRBJ2-1, with D tentatively TRBD2 (5 bases). The CDR3 contains 14 residues. The V gene lost 1 base and the J gene lost 0 bases, with 7 bases spanning the gap. Germline V gives CDR1 DFQATT, CDR2 SNEGSKA (reference sequence). The CDR3, as DNA: TGCAGTGCTAGAGTAGCGACCTCCTACAATGAGCAGTTCTTC. Amino acids: CSARVATSYNEQFF.

The genes are TRBV18 and TRBJ1-6; D remains ambiguous. This CDR3 has 15 residues. Germline V CDR1 and CDR2: KGHSH, LQKENI. Trimming took 1 base from V and 4 from J, leaving 8 bases between them. As DNA, the CDR3 is TGTGCCAGCTCACCACTTGCAACGTATAATTCACCCCTCCACTTT. Its protein product is CASSPLATYNSPLHF.

This chain connects TRBV19 to TRBJ2-5, with TRBD2 matching over 7 bases. Germline V gene lookup returns CDR1 LNHDA and CDR2 SQIVND (reference sequence). Germline trimming cut 4 bases from V and 4 bases from J; bases unmatched to any gene: 12. The CDR3 runs 16 residues. In DNA form, the CDR3 reads TGTGCCAGTAGTACCGGAGGACGCCCGGGGGGAGAGACCCAGTACTTC. Protein: CASSTGGRPGGETQYF.

By frequency in the sample, this clonotype is medium-sized. The chain links TRBV20-1 to TRBJ1-2; D might be TRBD1 (5 bases). The length of the CDR3 is 14 residues. The V gene's germline CDR1 is DFQATT and CDR2 SNEGSKA (reference sequence). Trimming took 5 bases from V and 2 from J, leaving 15 bases between them. CDR3 in amino acids: CSAPRPGRNYGYTF. For the CDR3, the DNA is TGCAGTGCTCCGCGGCCAGGGAGGAACTATGGCTACACCTTC.

In this sample, this clonotype turned up a few times. V is TRBV28 and J is TRBJ2-2; 12 positions match TRBD1. Germline CDR1 is MDHEN and CDR2 is SYDVKM. Trimming at V came to 3 bases and at J to 6 bases, leaving 5 bases not matched to a gene. The CDR3 runs 16 residues. The CDR3 DNA is TGTGCCAGCAGTTTTGGGACAGGGGGCATCTCCGGGGAGCTGTTTTTT. Residues: CASSFGTGGISGELFF.

This clonotype has a handful of counts. V usage is TRBV20-1 and J usage is TRBJ2-1, with 9 nucleotides matching TRBD2. V dropped 5 bases and J dropped 3; count of bases not matched to a gene: 11. The CDR3 extends over 16 amino acids. Germline assignment: CDR1 DFQATT and CDR2 SNEGSKA (reference sequence). This CDR3 reads CSAVPAGSGGYNEQFF. The CDR3 nucleotides read TGCAGTGCTGTGCCGGCTGGTAGCGGGGGCTACAATGAGCAGTTCTTC.

The chain combines TRBV6-1 with TRBJ1-6; D gene ambiguous. Germline V gene data show CDR1 as MNHNS and CDR2 as SASEGT. V dropped 2 bases and J dropped 9 bases, with 20 bases sitting between them. The CDR3 contains 17 residues. The CDR3 DNA reads TGTGCCAGCAGTGAAAACTTTCACGGGCCGGGCGGTTCACCCCTCCACTTT. Amino acids: CASSENFHGPGGSPLHF.

The chain employs TRBV6-5 and TRBJ1-1; 8 nucleotides match TRBD1. Germline assignment: CDR1 MNHEY and CDR2 SVGAGI. The CDR3 runs 15 residues. V was pared by 0 bases and J by 7 bases, with 7 bases of the junction left unmatched. Written as DNA, the CDR3 is TGTGCCAGCAGTTACTCTACAGGGGGGCAAAGTGAAGCTTTCTTT. Translation gives CASSYSTGGQSEAFF.

The J gene is TRBJ1-2, the V gene TRBV6-1; 7 nucleotides line up with TRBD1. Germline values: CDR1 MNHNS, CDR2 SASEGT. CDR3 length equals 15 residues. The V segment lost 5 bases and the J segment 2 bases; nucleotides outside the gene matches: 8. CDR3 in amino acids: CASSKSQGYNYGYTF. The CDR3 DNA reads as TGTGCCAGCAGTAAATCACAGGGGTACAACTATGGCTACACCTTC.

This clonotype is labeled medium-sized (0.01 to 0.1%). This chain links TRBV12-3 or TRBV12-4 with TRBJ1-2, with unresolved D. Trimming removed 5 bases at V and 4 bases at J, with 8 bases between. The CDR3 covers 12 residues. This chain's CDR3 is CASSPRGYGYTF. The CDR3 DNA reads as TGTGCCAGCAGTCCCCGCGGCTATGGCTACACCTTC.

The V and J genes are TRBV19 and TRBJ2-3; TRBD2 matches at 12 bases. The CDR3 sequence is 20 residues long. The germline V gene encodes CDR1 LNHDA and CDR2 SQIVND (reference sequence). J lost 2 bases, V lost 1 base, and 13 bases had no gene match. In nucleotides, the CDR3 is TGTGCCAGTAGTATAGCCCCTAGCGGGGGGGCTAAGATCCTCACAGATACGCAGTATTTT. This sequence encodes CASSIAPSGGAKILTDTQYF.

The chain combines TRBV14 with TRBJ2-1, with D unresolved. The CDR3 length is 14 residues. CDR1 is SGHDN, CDR2 FVKESK, per germline. V was pared by 4 bases and J by 4 bases, with 11 bases between. The CDR3 coding sequence is TGTGCCAGCAGCCTCCTAGGGCCTTACAATGAGCAGTTCTTC. It translates to CASSLLGPYNEQFF.

In this sample, this clonotype turned up a few times. The chain has TRBV5-8 and TRBJ2-7; possibly TRBD1 for D (6 bases). V dropped 0 bases and J dropped 2 bases, with 9 bases sitting between them. This CDR3 is built from 14 residues. Germline V gene lookup returns CDR1 SGHTS and CDR2 YDEGEE. CDR3 nucleotides: TGTGCCAGCAGCTTGGGGACAGTCACCTACGAGCAGTACTTC. It codes for CASSLGTVTYEQYF.

The chain links TRBV7-9 to TRBJ2-3; 8 nucleotides align to TRBD2. Unmatched junction bases numbered 2, after V lost 1 base and J lost 2 bases. This CDR3 contains 15 residues. Per germline, CDR1 SEHNR and CDR2 FQNEAQ (reference sequence). The CDR3: CASSLVSGATDTQYF. The CDR3 bases are TGTGCCAGCAGCTTAGTTAGCGGGGCCACAGATACGCAGTATTTT.

The chain has TRBV20-1 and TRBJ1-3, with no clear D. The germline V and J ends were trimmed by 2 bases and 1 base, with 9 bases remaining between them. The CDR3 totals 14 residues. The germline CDR1 and CDR2 sequences are DFQATT and SNEGSKA (reference sequence). The CDR3 DNA is TGCAGTGCTAGAAAGGAGGGTTCTGGAAACACCATATATTTT. As protein: CSARKEGSGNTIYF.

This clonotype was detected only once. The rearrangement links TRBV5-1 to TRBJ2-2, with D unclear. The CDR3 has 12 amino acids. Trimming stripped 0 bases from V and 8 bases from J, with 5 bases between. CDR1 SGHRS and CDR2 YFSETQ come from the germline V gene. The CDR3 DNA is TGCGCCAGCAGCTTGGGAGAGGGGGAGCTGTTTTTT. This gives the protein CASSLGEGELFF.